This T cell receptor (beta chain) appears in the sequencing data of a study of cytomegalovirus exposure and HLA in healthy donors. Primers included in the PCR were 60 Vbeta and 13 Jbeta primers. The assay was immunoSEQ multiplex PCR, and TCRdb's table has in-frame clones only and misses some. This table has approximately 100,000 clones, under 75% appearing once. CDR3 size: 19 residues. Germline CDR1 reads SGHDN; CDR2 reads FVKESK. Trimming shortened V by 1 base and J by 2 bases, and 21 bases separated the two germline ends. This clone has just a few counts. The TCR originated in a female donor in good health and CMV-seronegative. The rearrangement joins TRBV14 to TRBJ1-5; possible D gene TRBD1, 6 bases. The sequenced sample consisted of PBMCs. DNA of the CDR3: TGTGCCAGCAGCCAAGTCGGGAAAGGGGGAGGGCGGGGCAATCAGCCCCAGCATTTT. Residues: CASSQVGKGGGRGNQPQHF.